The next 2 T cell receptor beta chains were all read from a single sample in a study of T cell changes during pregnancy in multiple sclerosis. The data were produced by immunoSEQ multiplex PCR, yet TCRdb's version contains in-frame clones alone and is incomplete. The sample has tens of thousands of clones, around 93% seen once; the top ten hold about 0.8%. The starting material was CD4+ T cells from peripheral blood mononuclear cells, obtained in the first trimester of pregnancy. The origin of the receptors is a female donor with multiple sclerosis, enrolled in a pregnancy study.

The rearrangement joins TRBV15 to TRBJ1-1; D gene unclear. The CDR3 loop spans 15 amino acids. The V end was cut by 0 bases, the J end by 6 bases, with 14 bases between. In germline, CDR1 is LNHNV, CDR2 YYDKDF (reference sequence). In nucleotides, the CDR3 is TGTGCCACCAGCAGAGATTGGGCCCTGATGGCTGAAGCTTTCTTT. Its translation: CATSRDWALMAEAFF.

V is TRBV7-8 and J is TRBJ2-1, with 7 bases identical to TRBD2. Germline assignment: CDR1 SGHVS and CDR2 FQNEAQ. The CDR3 totals 15 residues. The trim removed 1 base at V and 7 bases at J, leaving 7 bases unmatched. The CDR3 is CASSLVSGGGNEQFF. CDR3 nucleotides: TGTGCCAGCAGCTTAGTTTCGGGGGGTGGGAATGAGCAGTTCTTC.